This T cell receptor (beta chain) was captured by sequencing in a study of OX40 agonist ivuxolimab in advanced cancers. Across the whole study: Patients were dosed with the agonistic anti-OX40 (CD134) antibody ivuxolimab. The patients received ivuxolimab by intravenous route every 2 weeks at 0.01 to 10 mg/kg. Partial responses, seen in three patients, involved one hepatocellular carcinoma and two cutaneous melanomas.

Trimming removed 5 bases at V and 2 bases at J, with 16 bases between. Germline V gives CDR1 SGHNT, CDR2 YENEEA. The CDR3 sequence is 16 residues long. Only in-frame clones appear in the TCRdb table, and some are missing; sequencing was by immunoSEQ multiplex PCR. The table has 12,000 or so clones, roughly 77% seen once. This clone is categorized as medium-sized. Patients with a history of autoimmune disease or on systemic immunosuppression were excluded. This TCR was sampled from an adult with an advanced solid tumor such as melanoma, head and neck, liver or kidney cancer. The genes are TRBV11-3 and TRBJ2-1; a possible D gene is TRBD2 (6 bases). The material was CD4+ or CD8+ T cells sorted from blood, obtained in a trial of the OX40 agonist ivuxolimab. Here the CDR3 DNA reads TGTGCCAGCAGCCCCCCACTAGCAGATACCTACAATGAGCAGTTCTTC. It codes for CASSPPLADTYNEQFF. Full variable domain (rest looked up from reference TRBV11-3 and TRBJ2-1): EAGVVQSPRYKIIEKKQPVAFWCNPISGHNTLYWYLQNLGQGPELLIRYENEEAVDDSQLPKDRFSAERLKGVDSTLKIQPAELGDSAVYLCASSPPLADTYNEQFFGPGTRLTVL.